The entry below gives a single TCR beta chain sequence along with its context. Its matching antigen is unknown. Patients had newly diagnosed, untreated stage II-IVA oral cavity squamous cell carcinoma. Most PBMC samples had 400 to 550 ng input DNA in six replicates. Clones were read by immunoSEQ multiplex PCR, and TCRdb kept only the in-frame ones, dropping some. The sample records tens of thousands of clones, 65% to 85% being singletons. This record comes from a study of neoadjuvant anti-PD-1 for oral cavity cancer. Overall study context: Around day 43, patients without progression received a fourth nivolumab dose before surgery. General study points: Pretreatment Treg/Th17 ratio correlated inversely with post-treatment tumor clonality.

This CDR3 contains 12 residues. Trimming left V 6 bases short and J 3 bases short, with 6 bases between. Germline V lookup: CDR1 SQVTM, CDR2 ANQGSEA. This TCR was recovered from a person aged 35 to 85 with oral cavity squamous cell carcinoma. The sequencing used PBMCs, collected before nivolumab (anti-PD-1) treatment. The V call is TRBV29-1, the J call TRBJ2-6; D uncertain. The CDR3, as DNA: TGCAGCGTCGAAAATGGGGCCAACGTCCTGACTTTC. Translating gives CSVENGANVLTF.